Below are 10 T cell receptor beta chains sequenced from a single sample in a study of beta chain features in type 1 diabetes. Since all of the isolated RNA was reverse transcribed, expressed TCRB transcripts were what got sequenced. Generated by immunoSEQ multiplex PCR, the TCRdb table keeps only in-frame clones and is missing some. In the table there are hundreds of thousands of clones, about 14% of which are singletons. The sequenced sample consisted of naive CD4+ T cells from blood. The receptors were gathered from a man aged 18 to 29 in good health.

V is TRBV7-9 and J is TRBJ1-1; TRBD1 matches at 9 bases. V was pared by 5 bases and J by 0 bases, with 7 bases of the junction left unmatched. This CDR3 is 16 amino acids long. CDR1 SEHNR and CDR2 FQNEAQ come from the germline V gene (reference sequence). CDR3 in DNA: TGTGCCAGCAGCCCACAGGGGGCCATCATGAACACTGAAGCTTTCTTT. It translates to CASSPQGAIMNTEAFF.

J is TRBJ1-1 and V is TRBV11-2, with no clear D. The CDR3 is 16 amino acids. The V end lost 1 base, the J end lost 1 base, and 13 bases lay between the germline ends. CDR1 and CDR2 from the germline V gene are SGHAT and FQNNGV. The CDR3 reads CASSLGVSNTNTEAFF. CDR3 coding DNA: TGTGCCAGCAGCTTAGGGGTGTCGAACACGAACACTGAAGCTTTCTTT.

This clone was picked up a small number of times. The gene calls are TRBV27 and TRBJ2-5; D is undetermined. The CDR3 totals 10 residues. The germline V and J ends were trimmed by 3 bases and 7 bases, with 3 bases remaining between them. CDR1 and CDR2 from the germline V gene are MNHEY and SMNVEV (reference sequence). CDR3 sequence: CASSLGTQYF. CDR3 DNA sequence: TGTGCCAGCAGTTTGGGGACCCAGTACTTC.

The chain has TRBV7-2 and TRBJ1-5; tentative D call: TRBD1 (6 bases). The CDR3 loop spans 15 amino acids. The V gene lost 1 base and the J gene lost 3 bases, with 10 bases spanning the gap. The germline CDR1 and CDR2 sequences are SGHTA and FQGNSA. The CDR3 nucleotides read TGTGCCAGCAGCTTAGGGGACACTCTCAATCAGCCCCAGCATTTT. This translates into CASSLGDTLNQPQHF.

V is TRBV11-2 and J is TRBJ2-7; TRBD2 agrees at 8 bases. Germline CDR1 is SGHAT and CDR2 is FQNNGV. The CDR3 has 16 residues. V gave up 5 bases and J gave up 5 bases; unmatched junction bases: 14. The CDR3: CASSPVQGGRYHEQYF. The CDR3, as DNA: TGTGCCAGCAGCCCTGTTCAGGGCGGGAGGTACCACGAGCAGTACTTC.

The V gene is TRBV5-1, the J gene TRBJ2-5; the match to TRBD2 covers 10 bases. The CDR3 totals 16 residues. Germline-derived CDR1 and CDR2 are SGHRS and YFSETQ. The trim removed 5 bases at V and 1 base at J, leaving 8 bases unmatched. In nucleotides, the CDR3 is TGCGCCAGCAGTTCAGATAGCGGGGGGCCCCAAGAGACCCAGTACTTC. This sequence encodes CASSSDSGGPQETQYF.

This clone has a handful of counts. This chain uses TRBV7-2 with TRBJ2-7; 9 nucleotides line up with TRBD1. CDR1 is SGHTA, CDR2 FQGNSA, per germline. The V and J ends lost 5 bases and 0 bases, in that order; junction bases with no gene match: 5. CDR3 length: 15 amino acids. The CDR3 region has the DNA TGTGCCAGCAGCCTAGGACAGGGGAACTCCTACGAGCAGTACTTC. This gives the protein CASSLGQGNSYEQYF.

The chain recombines TRBV4-1 with TRBJ2-3, with a weak D call TRBD2 (5 bases). The germline gives CDR1 MGHRA, CDR2 YSYEKL. The CDR3 totals 19 residues. The ends were cut back, 0 bases at V and 2 bases at J, with 21 bases in the middle. The CDR3 coding sequence is TGCGCCAGCAGCCAAGATCGGGAAGGAAGGACTCACTCCACAGATACGCAGTATTTT. Encoded protein: CASSQDREGRTHSTDTQYF.

This clone was seen more than once but under ten times. The V gene is TRBV30, the J gene TRBJ2-7, with D perhaps TRBD1 (6 bases). Germline V CDR1 and CDR2: GTSNPN, SVGIG (reference sequence). CDR3 length: 12 residues. V lost 8 bases, J lost 4 bases, and 15 bases lay in between. The DNA of the CDR3 is TGTGCCACTCGACAGGTAGCTTACGAGCAGTACTTC. This translates into CATRQVAYEQYF.

This clone came up a few times. For the CDR3, the DNA is TGCAGCGTTGAACTCAGGGAGAGCCAAGAGACCCAGTACTTC. Translation gives CSVELRESQETQYF. This chain connects TRBV29-1 to TRBJ2-5; D assignment may be TRBD1 or TRBD2 (5 bases each). The CDR3 has 14 residues. V was clipped by 2 bases and J by 1 base, with 11 bases between them. The germline CDR1 and CDR2 sequences are SQVTM and ANQGSEA.